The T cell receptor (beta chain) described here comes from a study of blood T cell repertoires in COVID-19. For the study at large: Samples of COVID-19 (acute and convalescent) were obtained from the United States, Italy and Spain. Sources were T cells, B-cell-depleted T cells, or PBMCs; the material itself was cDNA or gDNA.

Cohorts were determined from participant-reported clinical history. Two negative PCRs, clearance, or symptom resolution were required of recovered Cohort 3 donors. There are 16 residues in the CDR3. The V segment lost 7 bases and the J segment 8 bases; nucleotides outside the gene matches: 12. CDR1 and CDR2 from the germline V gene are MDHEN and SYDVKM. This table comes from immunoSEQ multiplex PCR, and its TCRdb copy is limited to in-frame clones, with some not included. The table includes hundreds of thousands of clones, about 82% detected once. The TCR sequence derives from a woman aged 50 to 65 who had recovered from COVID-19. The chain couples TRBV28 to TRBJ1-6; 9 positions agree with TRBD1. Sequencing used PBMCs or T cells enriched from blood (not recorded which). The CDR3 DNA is TGTGCCAGCACCCCGGACAGGGGCGGAAATTATTCACCCCTCCACTTT. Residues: CASTPDRGGNYSPLHF.